This entry is about one T cell receptor beta chain. The sample comes from a study of blood T cell repertoires in COVID-19. Whole-study context: COVID-19 samples from acute and convalescent phases originated in the United States, Italy and Spain. Nucleic acid was either cDNA or gDNA, and it came from T cells, B-cell-depleted T cells, or PBMCs.

As handled by the study authors: Amplified reference gene primers provided the basis for estimating nucleated cell counts. Method: immunoSEQ multiplex PCR; TCRdb's copy keeps in-frame clones and lacks some. The V and J calls and clone size come from that table; D and trimming were worked out from the DNA. The data show approximately 230,000 clones, with roughly 80% seen just once and around 8.9% held by the top ten. The CDR3 is 15 amino acids. The J segment lost 3 bases and the V segment lost 6 bases, leaving 10 bases of the junction unmatched. Germline V gives CDR1 MNHEY, CDR2 SVGAGI. The sample comprised peripheral blood. This rearrangement joins TRBV6-5 to TRBJ2-7; 8 nucleotides align to TRBD1. The origin of this receptor is a man older than 75 with acute or convalescent COVID-19. The CDR3 region is CASSRTGTGYYEQYF. The CDR3 DNA follows: TGTGCCAGCAGCCGAACCGGGACAGGATACTACGAGCAGTACTTC.